These 12 T cell receptor beta chains originate from one sample sequenced in a study of blood T cell repertoires in COVID-19. The protocol was immunoSEQ multiplex PCR, while the TCRdb copy is restricted to in-frame clones and leaves out a portion. Here the sample spans about 190,000 clones, around 80% being singletons. The sequenced material came from peripheral blood. The receptors here all came from a woman aged 45-65 years with acute or convalescent COVID-19.

The CDR3 region is CASSLGVNYGYTF. The CDR3 nucleotides are TGTGCCAGCAGTCTGGGAGTCAACTATGGCTACACCTTC. The chain employs TRBV2 and TRBJ1-2; no reliable D call. The CDR3 consists of 13 residues. Trimming pared 5 bases from V and 2 bases from J, leaving 9 bases between. The germline V gene encodes CDR1 SNHLY and CDR2 FYNNEI.

V and J are TRBV9 and TRBJ1-1; 7 positions agree with TRBD1. The ends lost 3 bases at V and 3 bases at J; junction bases unmatched: 8. This CDR3 has 15 amino acids. CDR1 SGDLS and CDR2 YYNGEE come from the germline V gene. This chain's CDR3 is CASSGQGGYHTEAFF. CDR3 nucleotide sequence: TGTGCCAGCAGCGGACAGGGAGGTTACCACACTGAAGCTTTCTTT.

The J gene is TRBJ1-2, the V gene TRBV2; no firm D call. Germline V gene sequence: CDR1 SNHLY, CDR2 FYNNEI. V lost 6 bases and J 2 bases, leaving 10 bases between the germline ends. CDR3 length: 13 residues. CDR3 nucleotides: TGTGCCAGCAGGGGCAGACTAAACTATGGCTACACCTTC. Protein product: CASRGRLNYGYTF.

V and J are TRBV2 and TRBJ1-5; TRBD1 matches 9 bases. Losses at the gene ends were 6 bases for V and 6 bases for J; bases not matched to a gene: 9. The CDR3 runs 15 residues. Germline CDR1 reads SNHLY; CDR2 reads FYNNEI. Written as DNA, the CDR3 is TGTGCCAGCAGAAGCACAGGGGGCAGGGGTCAGCCCCAGCATTTT. It is translated as CASRSTGGRGQPQHF.

The chain couples TRBV7-2 to TRBJ2-2, with D maybe TRBD2 (7 bases). The CDR3 extends over 15 amino acids. Between the trimmed V and J ends, which lost 5 bases and 6 bases, there was a span of 16 bases. In germline, CDR1 is SGHTA, CDR2 FQGNSA. In DNA form, the CDR3 reads TGTGCCAGCAGCCTTAGGGGGAGCGGGGCCGGGGAGCTGTTTTTT. As protein: CASSLRGSGAGELFF.

This clone was counted once. The DNA for the CDR3 is TGTGCCAGCAGCCCCCCACAGGGAGGGATCACTGAAGCTTTCTTT. It encodes CASSPPQGGITEAFF. The rearrangement links TRBV3-1 (or the pseudogene TRBV3-2) to TRBJ1-1; a possible D gene is TRBD1 (6 bases). Germline CDR1 and CDR2: LGHDT and YNNKEL (reference sequence). V dropped 4 bases and J dropped 4 bases, with 16 bases sitting between them. The CDR3 extends over 15 amino acids.

This clone has just a few counts. CDR3 coding DNA: TGTGCCAGCAGCCTGGGGGCTGGCTCCTACAATGAGCAGTTCTTC. Protein: CASSLGAGSYNEQFF. The rearrangement links TRBV3-1 (or the pseudogene TRBV3-2) to TRBJ2-1; D perhaps matches TRBD1 (6 bases). Germline V gene data show CDR1 as LGHDT and CDR2 as YNNKEL (reference sequence). V was cut by 4 bases and J by 0 bases, with 10 bases left in between. CDR3 size: 15 residues.

The chain recombines TRBV6-6 with TRBJ2-7; tentative D call: TRBD2 (6 bases). CDR3 length: 15 amino acids. V was shortened by 5 bases and J by 2 bases, with 16 bases between the two germline ends. CDR1 MNHNY and CDR2 SVGAGI come from the germline V gene (reference sequence). The CDR3 nucleotides are TGTGCCAGCAGTCCAGCCGGGACTGCACCCTACGAGCAGTACTTC. It translates to CASSPAGTAPYEQYF.

The chain links TRBV10-3 to TRBJ2-1, with 9 bases identical to TRBD1. With 2 bases clipped from V and 1 base from J, the junction kept 12 bases outside the gene matches. The CDR3 totals 19 residues. The germline gives CDR1 ENHRY, CDR2 SYGVKD. CDR3 sequence reads: CAISERGQGTRRSYNEQFF. The DNA for the CDR3 is TGTGCCATCAGTGAGAGGGGACAGGGAACACGTAGGTCCTACAATGAGCAGTTCTTC.

The chain is built from TRBV30 and TRBJ2-2; 8 nucleotides align to TRBD2. Germline V gene sequence: CDR1 GTSNPN, CDR2 SVGIG (reference sequence). The CDR3 is 14 amino acids. Trimming at V came to 3 bases and at J to 5 bases, leaving 5 bases not matched to a gene. The CDR3 loop is CAWRRLAQTGELFF. In DNA form, the CDR3 reads TGTGCCTGGAGGCGACTAGCGCAGACCGGGGAGCTGTTTTTT.

This clone was seen just once. The chain combines TRBV5-6 with TRBJ2-5; 8 nucleotides line up with TRBD2. Germline-derived CDR1 and CDR2 are SGHDT and YYEEEE. The CDR3 runs to 15 residues. The V segment lost 0 bases and the J segment 3 bases; nucleotides outside the gene matches: 4. In DNA form, the CDR3 reads TGTGCCAGCAGCTTGGGAACTAGCGGAAAAGAGACCCAGTACTTC. It encodes CASSLGTSGKETQYF.

The V call is TRBV14, the J call TRBJ2-3; the D gene is possibly TRBD1 (5 bases). Germline V CDR1 and CDR2: SGHDN, FVKESK. Between the trimmed V and J ends, which lost 0 bases and 1 base, there was a span of 11 bases. This CDR3 is built from 16 residues. CDR3 in amino acids: CASSQDQGLGTDTQYF. The CDR3 DNA reads as TGTGCCAGCAGCCAAGATCAGGGCTTGGGCACAGATACGCAGTATTTT.